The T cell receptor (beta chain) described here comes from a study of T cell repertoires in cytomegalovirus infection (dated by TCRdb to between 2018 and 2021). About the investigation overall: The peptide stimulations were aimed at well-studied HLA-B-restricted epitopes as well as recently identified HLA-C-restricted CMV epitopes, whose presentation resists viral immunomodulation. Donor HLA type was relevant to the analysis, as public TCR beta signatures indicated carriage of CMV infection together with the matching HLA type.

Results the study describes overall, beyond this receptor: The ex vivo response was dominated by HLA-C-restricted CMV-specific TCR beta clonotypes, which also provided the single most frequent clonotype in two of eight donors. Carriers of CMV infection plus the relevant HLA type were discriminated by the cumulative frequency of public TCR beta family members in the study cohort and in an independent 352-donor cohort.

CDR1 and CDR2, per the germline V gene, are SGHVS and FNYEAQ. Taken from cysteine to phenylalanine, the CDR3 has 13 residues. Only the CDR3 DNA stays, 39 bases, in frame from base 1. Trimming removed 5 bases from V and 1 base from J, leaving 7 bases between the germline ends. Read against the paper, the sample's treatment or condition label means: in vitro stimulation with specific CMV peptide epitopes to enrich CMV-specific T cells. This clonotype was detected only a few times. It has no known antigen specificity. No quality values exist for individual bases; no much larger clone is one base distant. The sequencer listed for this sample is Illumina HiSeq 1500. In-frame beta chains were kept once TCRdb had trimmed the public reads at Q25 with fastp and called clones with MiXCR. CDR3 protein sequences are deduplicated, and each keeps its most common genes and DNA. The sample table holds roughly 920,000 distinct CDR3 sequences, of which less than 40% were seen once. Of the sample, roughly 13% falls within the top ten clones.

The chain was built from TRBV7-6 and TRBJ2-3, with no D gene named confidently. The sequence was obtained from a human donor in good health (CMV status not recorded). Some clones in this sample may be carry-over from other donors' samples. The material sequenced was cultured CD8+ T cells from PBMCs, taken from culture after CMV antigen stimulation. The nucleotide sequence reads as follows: TGTGCCAGCAGCCCCCAGCGCACAGATACGCAGTATTTT. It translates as CASSPQRTDTQYF.